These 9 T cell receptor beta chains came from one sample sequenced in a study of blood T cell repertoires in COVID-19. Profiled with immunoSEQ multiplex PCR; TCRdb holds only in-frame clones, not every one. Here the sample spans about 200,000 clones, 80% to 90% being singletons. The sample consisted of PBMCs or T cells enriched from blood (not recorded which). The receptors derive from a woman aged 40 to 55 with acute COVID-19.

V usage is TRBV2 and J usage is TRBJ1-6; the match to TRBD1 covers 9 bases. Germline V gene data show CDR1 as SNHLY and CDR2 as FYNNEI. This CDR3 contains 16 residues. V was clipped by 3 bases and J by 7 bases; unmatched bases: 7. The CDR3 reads CASSELGTGNNSPLHF. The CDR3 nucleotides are TGTGCCAGCAGTGAGTTGGGGACAGGGAACAATTCACCCCTCCACTTT.

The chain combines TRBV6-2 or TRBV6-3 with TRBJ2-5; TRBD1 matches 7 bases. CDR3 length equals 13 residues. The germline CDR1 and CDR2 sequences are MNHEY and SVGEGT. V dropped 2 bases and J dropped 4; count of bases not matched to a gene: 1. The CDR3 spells CASSYRQGETQYF. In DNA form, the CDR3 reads TGTGCCAGCAGTTACAGACAGGGAGAGACCCAGTACTTC.

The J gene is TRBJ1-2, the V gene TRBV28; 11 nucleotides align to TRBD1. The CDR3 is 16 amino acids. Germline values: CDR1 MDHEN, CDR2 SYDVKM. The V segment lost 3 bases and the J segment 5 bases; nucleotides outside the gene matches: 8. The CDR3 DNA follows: TGTGCCAGCAGTTTCTCGGGGACAGGGGGAAGGTATGGCTACACCTTC. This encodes CASSFSGTGGRYGYTF.

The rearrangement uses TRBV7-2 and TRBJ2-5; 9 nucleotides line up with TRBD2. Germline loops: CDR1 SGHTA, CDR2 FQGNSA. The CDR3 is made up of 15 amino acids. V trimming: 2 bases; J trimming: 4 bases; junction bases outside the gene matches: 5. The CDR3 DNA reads TGTGCCAGCAGCTTATGGGCGGGAGGGCTAGAGACCCAGTACTTC. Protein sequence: CASSLWAGGLETQYF.

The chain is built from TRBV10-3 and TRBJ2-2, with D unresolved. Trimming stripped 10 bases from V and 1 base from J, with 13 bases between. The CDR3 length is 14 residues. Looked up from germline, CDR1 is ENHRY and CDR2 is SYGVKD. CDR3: CATGPTQNTGELFF. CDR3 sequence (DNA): TGTGCCACGGGTCCTACCCAGAACACCGGGGAGCTGTTTTTT.

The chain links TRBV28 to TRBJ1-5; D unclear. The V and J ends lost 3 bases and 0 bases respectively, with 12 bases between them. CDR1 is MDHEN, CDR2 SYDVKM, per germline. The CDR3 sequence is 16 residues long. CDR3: CASSFSKGDSNQPQHF. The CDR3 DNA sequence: TGTGCCAGCAGTTTTTCGAAAGGAGATAGCAATCAGCCCCAGCATTTT.

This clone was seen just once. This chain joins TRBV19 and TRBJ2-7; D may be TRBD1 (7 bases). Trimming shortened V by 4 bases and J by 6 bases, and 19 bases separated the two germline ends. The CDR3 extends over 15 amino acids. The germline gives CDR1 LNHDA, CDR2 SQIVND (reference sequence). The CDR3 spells CASSNQPRQGGEQYF. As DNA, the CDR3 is TGTGCCAGTAGTAACCAACCGAGGCAGGGGGGCGAGCAGTACTTC. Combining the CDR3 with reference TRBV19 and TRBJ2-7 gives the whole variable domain DGGITQSPKYLFRKEGQNVTLSCEQNLNHDAMYWYRQDPGQGLRLIYYSQIVNDFQKGDIAEGYSVSREKKESFPLTVTSAQKNPTAFYLCASSNQPRQGGEQYFGPGTRLTVT.

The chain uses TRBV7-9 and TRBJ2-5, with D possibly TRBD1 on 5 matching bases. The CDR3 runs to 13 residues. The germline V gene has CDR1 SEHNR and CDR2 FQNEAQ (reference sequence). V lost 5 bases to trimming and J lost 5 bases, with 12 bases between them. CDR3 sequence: CASSPGISETQYF. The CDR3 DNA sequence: TGTGCCAGCAGCCCAGGGATTTCGGAGACCCAGTACTTC.

CDR3 DNA: TGTGCCAGCACCCGGGGGGCCGGAGGGTTGGGTGAGCAGTTCTTC. It specifies CASTRGAGGLGEQFF. The V call is TRBV7-9, the J call TRBJ2-1; D is possibly TRBD2 (7 bases). Germline CDR1 is SEHNR and CDR2 is FQNEAQ (reference sequence). V lost 7 bases, J lost 9 bases, and 22 bases lay in between. This CDR3 has 15 residues.